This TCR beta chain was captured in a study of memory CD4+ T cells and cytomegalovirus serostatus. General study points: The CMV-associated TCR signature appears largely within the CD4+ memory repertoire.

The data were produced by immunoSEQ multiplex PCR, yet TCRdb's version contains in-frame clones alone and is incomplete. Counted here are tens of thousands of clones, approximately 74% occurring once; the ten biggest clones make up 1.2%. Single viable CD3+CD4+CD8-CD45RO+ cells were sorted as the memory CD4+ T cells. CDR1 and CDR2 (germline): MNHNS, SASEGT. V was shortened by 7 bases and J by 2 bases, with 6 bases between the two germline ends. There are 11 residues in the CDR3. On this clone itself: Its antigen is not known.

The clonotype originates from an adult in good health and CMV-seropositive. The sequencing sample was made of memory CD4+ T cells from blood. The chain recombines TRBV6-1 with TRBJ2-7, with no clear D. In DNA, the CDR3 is TGTGCCAGCATTCGAACCTACGAGCAGTACTTC. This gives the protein CASIRTYEQYF.